This is a list of T cell receptor beta chains from one sample in a study of T cells in Graves' hyperthyroidism and ophthalmopathy. TCRdb independently ran MiXCR on the multiplex PCR reads; one entry per CDR3 protein. The sample holds 600,000 to 650,000 distinct CDR3 sequences, 15% to 20% seen once. The sequenced material came from blood. These receptors were collected from a woman in her twenties or thirties with Graves' hyperthyroidism. Both conserved end residues are part of each CDR3. The order of the fields is clone size, V gene, D gene, J gene, CDR3 protein, CDR3 DNA. A D gene is named only where the DNA matches it firmly. Clone size is given for some rows only: seen once, a few or many times, or a class if the clone is expanded.

size: .; V: TRBV18; D: .; J: TRBJ2-3; CDR3: CASSPSGSDTQYF; DNA: TGTGCCAGCTCACCATCCGGATCAGATACGCAGTATTTT
size: few; V: TRBV24-1; D: TRBD1; J: TRBJ2-3; CDR3: CATSGGGHTDTQYF; DNA: TGTGCCACCAGTGGAGGGGGCCATACAGATACGCAGTATTTT
size: .; V: TRBV7-8; D: .; J: TRBJ2-7; CDR3: CASGPGRSFFYEQYF; DNA: TGTGCCAGCGGCCCTGGACGATCGTTCTTCTACGAGCAGTACTTC
size: .; V: TRBV6-6; D: .; J: TRBJ1-5; CDR3: CASSYSYRSNQPQHF; DNA: TGTGCCAGCAGTTACTCCTACAGGTCGAATCAGCCCCAGCATTTT
size: many; V: TRBV12-3/TRBV12-4; D: .; J: TRBJ1-4; CDR3: CASCNRGGEGEKLFF; DNA: TGTGCCAGTTGTAATAGAGGGGGAGAGGGTGAAAAACTGTTTTTT
size: .; V: TRBV25-1; D: .; J: TRBJ2-1; CDR3: CASRWGGSGNEQFF; DNA: TGTGCCAGCAGGTGGGGCGGGTCAGGTAATGAGCAGTTCTTC
size: many; V: TRBV12-3/TRBV12-4; D: TRBD1; J: TRBJ1-1; CDR3: CASSLSGTGRTEAFF; DNA: TGTGCCAGCAGTTTGTCGGGGACAGGGAGGACTGAAGCTTTCTTT
size: many; V: TRBV5-8; D: .; J: TRBJ2-7; CDR3: CASSLDTPYEQYF; DNA: TGTGCCAGCAGCTTGGATACCCCCTACGAGCAGTACTTC
size: .; V: TRBV18; D: .; J: TRBJ1-6; CDR3: CASSTTHPRGQGPLHF; DNA: TGTGCCAGCTCAACGACTCACCCCAGGGGTCAGGGGCCCCTCCACTTT
size: few; V: TRBV5-1; D: .; J: TRBJ2-7; CDR3: CASRGEVCNEQYF; DNA: TGCGCCAGCAGAGGTGAAGTCTGCAACGAGCAGTACTTC
size: many; V: TRBV5-1; D: TRBD2; J: TRBJ2-3; CDR3: CASSLGKSGRFPDTQYF; DNA: TGCGCCAGCAGCTTGGGGAAGAGCGGGAGATTCCCAGATACGCAGTATTTT
size: few; V: TRBV5-1; D: TRBD2; J: TRBJ2-7; CDR3: CASSLELASEQYF; DNA: TGCGCCAGCAGCCTTGAACTAGCGAGCGAGCAGTACTTC
size: .; V: TRBV7-9; D: .; J: TRBJ2-1; CDR3: CASSLPSSGPSYNEQFF; DNA: TGTGCCAGCAGCTTACCTTCGTCGGGCCCCTCCTACAATGAGCAGTTCTTC
size: many; V: TRBV12-3/TRBV12-4; D: .; J: TRBJ1-4; CDR3: CASSSRQSNEKLFF; DNA: TGTGCCAGCAGTTCTCGACAGAGTAATGAAAAACTGTTTTTT
size: many; V: TRBV6-1; D: .; J: TRBJ2-1; CDR3: CASSFRGIVSPDNEQFF; DNA: TGTGCCAGCAGTTTCCGGGGAATCGTGTCACCAGACAATGAGCAGTTCTTC
size: many; V: TRBV7-3; D: .; J: TRBJ2-5; CDR3: CASSSRTQETQYF; DNA: TGTGCCAGCAGCTCCCGGACCCAAGAGACCCAGTACTTC
size: once; V: TRBV2; D: TRBD2; J: TRBJ2-1; CDR3: CASSHGTSGSSYNEQFF; DNA: TGTGCCAGCAGCCATGGGACTAGCGGGAGCTCCTACAATGAGCAGTTCTTC
size: few; V: TRBV7-8; D: .; J: TRBJ2-5; CDR3: CASSSRGAQTRYF; DNA: TGTGCCAGCAGCTCCAGGGGAGCCCAGACCCGGTACTTC
size: .; V: TRBV14; D: .; J: TRBJ1-2; CDR3: CASSHIVGTAVRGYTF; DNA: TGTGCCAGCAGCCATATCGTCGGTACGGCTGTACGCGGCTACACCTTC
size: few; V: TRBV6-4; D: .; J: TRBJ1-2; CDR3: CASSDSIGGGKNYGYTF; DNA: TGTGCCAGCAGTGACAGCATTGGCGGGGGCAAAAACTATGGCTACACCTTC
size: few; V: TRBV10-3; D: .; J: TRBJ1-2; CDR3: CAIGGDGDYGYTF; DNA: TGTGCCATCGGGGGAGATGGAGACTATGGCTACACCTTC
size: .; V: TRBV5-1; D: TRBD1; J: TRBJ1-6; CDR3: CASRITGTGNSPPHF; DNA: TGCGCCAGCAGGATAACCGGGACAGGCAATTCACCCCCCCACTTT
size: once; V: TRBV7-9; D: TRBD2; J: TRBJ2-7; CDR3: CASSFTSGLNYEQYF; DNA: TGTGCCAGCAGCTTCACTAGCGGACTAAACTACGAGCAGTACTTC
size: few; V: TRBV6-1; D: TRBD1; J: TRBJ1-5; CDR3: CASSWDRGGNQPQHF; DNA: TGTGCCAGCAGCTGGGACAGGGGGGGGAATCAGCCCCAGCATTTT
size: many; V: TRBV7-2; D: TRBD1; J: TRBJ2-3; CDR3: CASRPGTGLTDTQYF; DNA: TGTGCCAGCAGACCTGGGACAGGGCTTACAGATACGCAGTATTTT
size: many; V: TRBV7-9; D: .; J: TRBJ2-7; CDR3: CASSPIPGTYEQYF; DNA: TGTGCCAGCAGCCCTATCCCAGGGACCTACGAGCAGTACTTC
size: many; V: TRBV13; D: TRBD1; J: TRBJ2-4; CDR3: CASSVGQLAKNIQYF; DNA: TGTGCCAGCAGCGTGGGACAGCTAGCCAAAAACATTCAGTACTTC
size: once; V: TRBV6-5; D: TRBD2; J: TRBJ2-7; CDR3: CASSYSGTPYEQYF; DNA: TGTGCCAGCAGTTACAGCGGGACCCCCTACGAGCAGTACTTC
size: many; V: TRBV2; D: TRBD2; J: TRBJ2-1; CDR3: CASSEELAGVYNEQFF; DNA: TGTGCCAGCAGTGAAGAACTAGCGGGAGTCTACAATGAGCAGTTCTTC
size: many; V: TRBV11-2; D: .; J: TRBJ1-2; CDR3: CASSPRPYGYTF; DNA: TGTGCCAGCAGCCCAAGGCCTTATGGCTACACCTTC
size: few; V: TRBV28; D: TRBD1; J: TRBJ1-5; CDR3: CASSPSGDSNYQPQHF; DNA: TGTGCCAGCAGTCCCTCGGGGGACAGTAACTATCAGCCCCAGCATTTT
size: many; V: TRBV12-3/TRBV12-4; D: .; J: TRBJ1-2; CDR3: CASSLGTDYGYTF; DNA: TGTGCCAGCAGTTTGGGGACGGACTATGGCTACACCTTC
size: few; V: TRBV4-1; D: .; J: TRBJ2-7; CDR3: CASSQVQASYEQYF; DNA: TGCGCCAGCAGCCAAGTTCAGGCCTCCTACGAGCAGTACTTC
size: few; V: TRBV18; D: .; J: TRBJ2-1; CDR3: CASSPMTFDEQFF; DNA: TGTGCCAGCTCACCAATGACTTTCGATGAGCAGTTCTTC
size: few; V: TRBV28; D: .; J: TRBJ2-7; CDR3: CASSPPHIGQEGEQYF; DNA: TGTGCCAGCAGTCCTCCTCACATCGGACAGGAGGGGGAGCAGTACTTC
size: .; V: TRBV28; D: .; J: TRBJ2-4; CDR3: CARGTDILAKNIQYF; DNA: TGTGCCAGGGGTACCGACATCTTAGCCAAAAACATTCAGTACTTC
size: few; V: TRBV11-3; D: .; J: TRBJ1-1; CDR3: CASSLRQGSLTEAFF; DNA: TGTGCCAGCAGCTTACGGCAAGGTTCGCTGACTGAAGCTTTCTTT
size: many; V: TRBV27; D: .; J: TRBJ1-1; CDR3: CASSFSTGNTEAFF; DNA: TGTGCCAGCAGTTTTTCGACAGGGAACACTGAAGCTTTCTTT
size: .; V: TRBV7-9; D: .; J: TRBJ2-7; CDR3: CASSSRDGLAGAYEQYF; DNA: TGTGCCAGCAGCTCCAGGGATGGGCTTGCAGGGGCCTACGAGCAGTACTTC
size: .; V: TRBV6-1; D: .; J: TRBJ2-2; CDR3: CASSLIRTANTGELFF; DNA: TGTGCCAGCAGCTTAATCCGGACAGCGAACACCGGGGAGCTGTTTTTT
size: few; V: TRBV11-2; D: .; J: TRBJ2-7; CDR3: CASSLFSGQGLYEQYF; DNA: TGTGCCAGCAGCTTATTTTCGGGACAAGGACTCTACGAGCAGTACTTC
size: few; V: TRBV7-2; D: TRBD2; J: TRBJ2-7; CDR3: CASSLTGILAGGPEQYF; DNA: TGTGCCAGCAGCCTTACAGGGATACTAGCGGGAGGTCCCGAGCAGTACTTC
size: few; V: TRBV18; D: TRBD1; J: TRBJ1-1; CDR3: CASSPSGTGEAFF; DNA: TGTGCCAGCTCACCATCCGGGACAGGTGAAGCTTTCTTT
size: .; V: TRBV28; D: TRBD2; J: TRBJ2-7; CDR3: CASSLPPSSGSTHEQYF; DNA: TGTGCCAGCAGTTTACCCCCCTCTAGCGGGAGTACCCACGAGCAGTACTTC
size: .; V: TRBV7-9; D: TRBD2; J: TRBJ2-1; CDR3: CASSLGLAGSPNEQFF; DNA: TGTGCCAGCAGCTTAGGACTAGCGGGATCCCCCAATGAGCAGTTCTTC